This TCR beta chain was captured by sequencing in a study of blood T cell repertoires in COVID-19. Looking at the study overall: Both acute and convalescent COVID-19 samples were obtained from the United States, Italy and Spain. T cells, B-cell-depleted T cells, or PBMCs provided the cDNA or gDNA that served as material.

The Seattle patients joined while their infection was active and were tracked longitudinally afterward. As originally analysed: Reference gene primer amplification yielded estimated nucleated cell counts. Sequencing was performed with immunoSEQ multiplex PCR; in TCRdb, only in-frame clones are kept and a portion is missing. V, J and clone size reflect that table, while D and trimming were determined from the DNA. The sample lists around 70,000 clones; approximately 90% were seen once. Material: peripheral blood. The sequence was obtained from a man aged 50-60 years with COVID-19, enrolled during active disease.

This CDR3 is CASSSLGQVNEKLFF. CDR3 sequence (DNA): TGTGCCAGCAGCTCGTTGGGACAGGTGAATGAAAAACTGTTTTTT. This rearrangement joins TRBV5-5 to TRBJ1-4; 8 bases line up with TRBD1. Germline V gives CDR1 SGHKS, CDR2 YYEKEE (reference sequence). The CDR3 loop spans 15 amino acids. The J segment lost 5 bases and the V segment lost 3 bases, leaving 6 bases of the junction unmatched.